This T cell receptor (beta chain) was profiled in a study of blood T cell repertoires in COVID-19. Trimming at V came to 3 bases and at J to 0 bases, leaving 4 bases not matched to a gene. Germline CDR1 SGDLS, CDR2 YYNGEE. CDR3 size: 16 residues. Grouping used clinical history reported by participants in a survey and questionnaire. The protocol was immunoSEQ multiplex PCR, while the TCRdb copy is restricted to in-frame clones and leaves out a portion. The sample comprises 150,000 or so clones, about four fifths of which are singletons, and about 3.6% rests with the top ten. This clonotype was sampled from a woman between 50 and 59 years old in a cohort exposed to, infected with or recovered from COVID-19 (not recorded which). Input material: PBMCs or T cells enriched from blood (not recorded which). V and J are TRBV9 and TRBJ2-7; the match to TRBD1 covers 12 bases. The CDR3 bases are TGTGCCAGCAGCGCCGGGGGACAGGGGGCCTCCTACGAGCAGTACTTC. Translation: CASSAGGQGASYEQYF.